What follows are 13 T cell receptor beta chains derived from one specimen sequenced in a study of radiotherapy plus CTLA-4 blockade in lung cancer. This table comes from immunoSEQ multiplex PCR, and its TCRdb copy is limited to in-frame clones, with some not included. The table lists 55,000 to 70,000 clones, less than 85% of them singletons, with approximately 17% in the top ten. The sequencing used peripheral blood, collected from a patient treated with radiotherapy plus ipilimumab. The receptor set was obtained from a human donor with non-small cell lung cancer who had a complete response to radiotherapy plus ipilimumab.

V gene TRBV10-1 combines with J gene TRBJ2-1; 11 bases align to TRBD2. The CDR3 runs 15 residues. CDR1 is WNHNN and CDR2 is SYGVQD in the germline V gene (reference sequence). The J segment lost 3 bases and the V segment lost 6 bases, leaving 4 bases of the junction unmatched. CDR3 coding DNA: TGCGCCAGCAGCCGTAGCGGGGGGGACTACAATGAGCAGTTCTTC. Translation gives CASSRSGGDYNEQFF.

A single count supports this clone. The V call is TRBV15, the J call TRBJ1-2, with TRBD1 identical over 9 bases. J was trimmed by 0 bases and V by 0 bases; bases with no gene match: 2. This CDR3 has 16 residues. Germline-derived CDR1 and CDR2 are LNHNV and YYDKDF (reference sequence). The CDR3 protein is CATSRDGDRANYGYTF. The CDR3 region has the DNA TGTGCCACCAGCAGAGATGGGGACAGGGCTAACTATGGCTACACCTTC. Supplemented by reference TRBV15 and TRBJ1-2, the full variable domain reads DAMVIQNPRYQVTQFGKPVTLSCSQTLNHNVMYWYQQKSSQAPKLLFHYYDKDFNNEADTPDNFQSRRPNTSFCFLDIRSPGLGDTAMYLCATSRDGDRANYGYTFGSGTRLTVV.

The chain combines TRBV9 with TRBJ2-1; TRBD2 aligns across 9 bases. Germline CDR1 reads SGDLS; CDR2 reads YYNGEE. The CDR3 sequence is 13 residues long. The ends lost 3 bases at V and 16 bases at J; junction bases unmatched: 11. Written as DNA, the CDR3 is TGTGCCAGCAGCGCAGACCCGGGACTAGCTGTATTCTTC. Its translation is CASSADPGLAVFF.

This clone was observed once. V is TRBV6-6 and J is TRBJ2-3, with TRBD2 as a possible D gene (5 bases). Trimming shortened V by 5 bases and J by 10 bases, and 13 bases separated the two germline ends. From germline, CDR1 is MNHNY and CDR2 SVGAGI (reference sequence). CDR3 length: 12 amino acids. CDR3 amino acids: CASSTDLRAQYF. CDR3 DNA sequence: TGTGCCAGCAGTACGGACCTGCGGGCGCAGTATTTT.

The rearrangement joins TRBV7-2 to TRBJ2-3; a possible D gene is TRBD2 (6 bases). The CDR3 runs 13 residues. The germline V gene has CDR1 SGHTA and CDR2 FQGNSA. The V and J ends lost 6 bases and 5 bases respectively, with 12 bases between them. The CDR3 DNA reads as TGTGCCAGCAGTACGGGGGTTGGAGATACGCAGTATTTT. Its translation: CASSTGVGDTQYF.

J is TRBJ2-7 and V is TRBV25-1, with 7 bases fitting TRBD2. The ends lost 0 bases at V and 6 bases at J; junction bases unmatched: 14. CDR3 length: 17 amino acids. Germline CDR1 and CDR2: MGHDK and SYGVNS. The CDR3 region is CASSEYPLGGRNCEQYV. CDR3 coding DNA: TGTGCCAGCAGTGAATACCCCTTGGGCGGGAGAAATTGCGAGCAGTACGTC.

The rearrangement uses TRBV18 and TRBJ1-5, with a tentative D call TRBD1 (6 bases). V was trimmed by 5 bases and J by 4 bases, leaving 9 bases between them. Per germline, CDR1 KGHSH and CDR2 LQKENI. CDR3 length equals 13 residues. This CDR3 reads CASSSGQNQPQHF. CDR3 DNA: TGTGCCAGCTCATCAGGACAGAATCAGCCCCAGCATTTT.

In DNA form, the CDR3 reads TGTGCCAGCAGTACCGCAGCGGGGGCCCTCACAGATACGCAGTATTTT. Protein: CASSTAAGALTDTQYF. The chain combines TRBV6-6 with TRBJ2-3, with 8 bases aligning to TRBD2. Germline CDR1 MNHNY, CDR2 SVGAGI (reference sequence). The CDR3 spans 16 residues. J gave up 2 bases and V 5 bases, and 9 bases lay outside the gene matches.

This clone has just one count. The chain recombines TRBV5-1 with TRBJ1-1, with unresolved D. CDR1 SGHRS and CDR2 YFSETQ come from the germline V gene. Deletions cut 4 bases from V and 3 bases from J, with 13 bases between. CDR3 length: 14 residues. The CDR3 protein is CASSTNTVHTEAFF. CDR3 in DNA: TGCGCCAGCAGCACCAATACAGTCCACACTGAAGCTTTCTTT.

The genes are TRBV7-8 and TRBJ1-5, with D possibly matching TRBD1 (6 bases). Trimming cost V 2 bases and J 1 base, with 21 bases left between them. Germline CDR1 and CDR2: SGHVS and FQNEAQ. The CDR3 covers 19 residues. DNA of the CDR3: TGTGCCAGCAGCTTAAGGAGACTTCGGGGGGCAGGGAGCAATCAGCCCCAGCATTTT. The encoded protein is CASSLRRLRGAGSNQPQHF.

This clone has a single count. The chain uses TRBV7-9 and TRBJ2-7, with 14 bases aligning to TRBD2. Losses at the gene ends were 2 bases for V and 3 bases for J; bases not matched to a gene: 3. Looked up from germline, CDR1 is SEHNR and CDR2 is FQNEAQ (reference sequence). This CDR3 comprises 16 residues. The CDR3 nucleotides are TGTGCCAGCAGCTTACCCGGACTAGCGGGGGGCTACGAGCAGTACTTC. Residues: CASSLPGLAGGYEQYF.

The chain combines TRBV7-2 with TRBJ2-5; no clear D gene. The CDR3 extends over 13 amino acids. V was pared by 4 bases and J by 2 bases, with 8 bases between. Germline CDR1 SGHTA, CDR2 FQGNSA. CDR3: CASSSGEQETQYF. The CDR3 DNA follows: TGTGCCAGCAGCTCCGGAGAACAAGAGACCCAGTACTTC.

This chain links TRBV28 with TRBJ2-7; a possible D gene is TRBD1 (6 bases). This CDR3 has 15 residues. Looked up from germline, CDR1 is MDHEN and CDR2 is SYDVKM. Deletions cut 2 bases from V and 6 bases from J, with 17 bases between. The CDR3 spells CASSLASQGKGEQYF. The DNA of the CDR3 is TGTGCCAGCAGTTTAGCCAGCCAGGGGAAAGGCGAGCAGTACTTC.